Reported below is one T cell receptor (beta chain). Its antigen remains unknown. The donors, healthy Caucasians from Russia, were aged 6 to 90. Each sample yielded at least 5.5 micrograms of PBMC total RNA. This record belongs to a study of blood T cells in healthy people across ages. The CDR3 length is 17 residues. Germline V gene data show CDR1 as SGHDT and CDR2 as YYEEEE. V lost 3 bases, J lost 7 bases, and 13 bases stayed unmatched. Study findings and constraints: Long-lived and aged donors differed, with more naive CD4+ cells and higher diversity in the long-lived.

Sample-barcoded 5' priming and a J-beta primer mix drove a second PCR of roughly 6 to 12 cycles. TCRdb called the 5' RACE reads again in MiXCR, with one record for every CDR3 protein. The data contain 1.5 million to 2 million distinct CDR3 sequences, around 42% of them singletons. Sequencing was performed on blood. The chain employs TRBV5-6 and TRBJ2-1; TRBD2 aligns across 10 bases. The receptor was isolated from a human donor in good health. CDR3 in DNA: TGTGCCAGCAGCTATCTCTCAGCGGGGGGGCAGTCGAATGAGCAGTTCTTC. Protein product: CASSYLSAGGQSNEQFF.